This is a list of T cell receptor beta chains from one sample in a study of shared clonotypes between healthy human individuals. Sequenced by immunoSEQ multiplex PCR; TCRdb stores in-frame clones only, minus some. The sample includes about 1.1 million clones, 70% to 80% of them seen just once. The sample consisted of memory CD4+ T cells from PBMCs. The receptors stem from a young man in good health. Some clones in this sample may be carry-over from other donors' samples. The CDR3 runs from the conserved cysteine through the conserved F or W. Each record gives: clone size, V gene, J gene, CDR3 length, CDR3 protein. Where a row states a size, it is once, few, many or the class of an expanded clone; other rows omit it.

>.|TRBV28|TRBJ1-5|15
CASSLGGYSNQPQHF
>many|TRBV28|TRBJ1-2|11
CASSTTRGYTF
>.|TRBV5-5|TRBJ1-5|16
CASSLGVSYSNQPQHF
>.|TRBV5-1|TRBJ2-5|14
CASSSYIDRGAQYF
>.|TRBV2|TRBJ1-1|16
CASSSDMGGMNTEAFF
>many|TRBV11-2|TRBJ2-7|13
CASSRRALNEQYF
>.|TRBV27|TRBJ1-2|15
CASSDYKGANYGYTF
>.|TRBV19|TRBJ2-1|16
CASSTPLSGRDNEQFF
>.|TRBV9|TRBJ2-2|13
CASSVVRTGELFF
>.|TRBV30|TRBJ1-2|13
CAWNWGTSDGYTF
>.|TRBV15|TRBJ2-7|18
CATSPGTGGTNLPYEQYF
>few|TRBV7-3|TRBJ2-1|16
CASSLNLGGSYNEQFF
>.|TRBV11-1|TRBJ2-7|14
CASSFRGRTYEQYF
>.|TRBV5-4|TRBJ1-1|15
CASSFGQGAGTEAFF
>.|TRBV6-6|TRBJ2-7|11
CASSYRGKQYF
>.|TRBV19|TRBJ1-1|14
CASSIFGTGLQAFF
>.|TRBV5-1|TRBJ2-2|16
CASSSSGTLNTGELFF